This entry concerns a single TCR beta chain. Its matching antigen is unknown. Germline CDR1 MNHNS, CDR2 SASEGT. The CDR3 is made up of 14 amino acids. V was clipped by 1 base and J by 1 base, with 7 bases between them. The data belong to a study of CD8 T cells in Susac syndrome. Overall study results and limits: Peak Susac CD8+ clonal expansion was seen in TEMRA cells and active patients.

CD8+ and CD4+ T cells from blood underwent TCR beta sequencing. It was with random hexamers that about 0.45 to 1 ug RNA was reverse transcribed. One entry per CDR3 protein, called by TCRdb with MiXCR from the immunoSEQ multiplex PCR reads. The data hold 150,000 to 200,000 distinct CDR3 sequences, with 85% to 95% observed a single time. The sequenced material came from CD8+ T cells from PBMCs. The chain joins TRBV6-1 to TRBJ1-1; D is undetermined. The receptor was derived from a human donor with Susac syndrome. This CDR3 is CASSEDAGNTEAFF. CDR3 coding DNA: TGTGCCAGCAGTGAAGATGCGGGGAACACTGAAGCTTTCTTT.